This T cell receptor beta chain emerged from a study of blood T cells in healthy people across ages. On this clonotype: Its target is unknown.

Notes on the study in general: Naive T cell percentage by flow cytometry tracked strongly with beta diversity. More naive CD4+ cells and higher diversity were found in long-lived than in aged donors.

With V trimmed by 6 bases and J by 0 bases, 10 bases remained unmatched. The CDR3 covers 17 residues. Germline assignment: CDR1 ENHRY and CDR2 SYGVKD. Combining a sample-barcoded 5' primer with a J-beta primer mix, a second PCR ran for about 7 to 11 cycles. Each cDNA molecule was tagged by a template-switch adaptor with 12 random nucleotides. Each CDR3 protein is one row after TCRdb ran MiXCR on the 5' RACE reads. The sample yields roughly 2 million distinct CDR3 sequences, around half seen once. The chain employs TRBV10-3 and TRBJ1-3; 8 bases match TRBD1. This receptor was obtained from a woman aged 40-49 years in good health. Sequencing was performed on blood. CDR3 sequence reads: CAISSDRGRSSGNTIYF. The CDR3 region has the DNA TGTGCCATCAGCTCAGACAGGGGTAGAAGCTCTGGAAACACCATATATTTT.